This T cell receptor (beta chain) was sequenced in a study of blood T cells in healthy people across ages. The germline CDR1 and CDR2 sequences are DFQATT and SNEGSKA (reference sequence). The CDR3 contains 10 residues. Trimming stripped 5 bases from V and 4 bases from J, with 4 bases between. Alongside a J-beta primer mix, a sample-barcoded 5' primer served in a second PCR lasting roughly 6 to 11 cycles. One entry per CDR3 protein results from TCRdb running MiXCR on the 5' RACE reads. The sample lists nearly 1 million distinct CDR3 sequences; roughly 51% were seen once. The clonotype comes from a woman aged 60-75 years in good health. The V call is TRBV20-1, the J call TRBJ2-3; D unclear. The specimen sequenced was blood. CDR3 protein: CSAQSDTQYF. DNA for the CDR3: TGCAGTGCTCAATCAGATACGCAGTATTTT.